The clone carrying this T cell receptor beta chain was recorded a few times. What it recognizes is unknown. This sample stems from a study of T-cell memory formation after mild COVID-19. V was shortened by 5 bases and J by 6 bases, with 17 bases between the two germline ends. CDR1 and CDR2 from the germline V gene are MDHEN and SYDVKM. The length of the CDR3 is 15 residues. 5'RACE primed from the constant segment yielded TCR alpha and TCR beta cDNA libraries bearing sample barcodes and UMIs. TCRdb recomputed calls from the 5' RACE reads with MiXCR, one row per CDR3 protein. This sample has 400,000 to 450,000 distinct CDR3 sequences, with under 20% found just once. Study-wide results and limits: The finding that pre-infection memory included some responding clones suggested that cross-reactive memory joined. The second-wave clones peaking on day 37 were not confirmed as SARS-CoV-2-specific. Clones contracting over day 15 to 85 were CD4/CD8 balanced, with later expanders leaning CD4+.

Material: PBMCs or a T cell subset sorted from them (not recorded which). This receptor was taken from a man aged 18 to 29 who had mild COVID-19 (a few samples of this study predate the infection). Cell type and time point are not known. The rearrangement joins TRBV28 to TRBJ2-1, with D perhaps matching TRBD2 (5 bases). The CDR3 bases are TGTGCCAGCAGTACCCTGGTTCTACGGGGCAATGAGCAGTTCTTC. It codes for CASSTLVLRGNEQFF.